This T cell receptor (beta chain) is from a study of T cell repertoires in cytomegalovirus infection. At the level of the study: An indication of both CMV infection and matching HLA type came from public TCR beta signatures. The study's findings and limits: HLA-C-restricted TCR beta clonotypes specific for CMV led the ex vivo response. There were carriers of CMV plus the relevant HLA, and cumulative public TCR beta family frequency identified them.

TCRdb processed the reads anew with MiXCR; each CDR3 protein has one entry. The table lists hundreds of thousands of distinct CDR3 sequences, 30% to 35% of them singletons. With respect to this clonotype: Antigen: not known.

CDR3 length equals 15 residues. The germline CDR1 and CDR2 sequences are LGHNA and YNFKEQ. V was shortened by 1 base and J by 0 bases, with 8 bases between the two germline ends. The chain uses TRBV4-2 and TRBJ2-3, with D uncertain. The clonotype originates from a human donor in good health (CMV status not recorded). Some clones in this sample may be carry-over from other donors' samples. Sequenced material: cultured PBMCs, taken from culture after CMV antigen stimulation. In DNA form, the CDR3 reads TGTGCCAGCAGCCAAGGAACACCTAGCACAGATACGCAGTATTTT. It encodes CASSQGTPSTDTQYF.